This TCR beta chain was obtained from a study of blood T cell repertoires in COVID-19. Background on the study: Samples taken during acute and convalescent COVID-19 were collected in the United States, Italy and Spain.

The length of the CDR3 is 13 residues. CDR1 SEHNR and CDR2 FQNEAQ come from the germline V gene (reference sequence). V shed 5 bases and J shed 6 bases, with 13 bases lying between them. Original analysis: Nucleated cell counts were estimated from reference gene primer amplification. Profiling relied on immunoSEQ multiplex PCR, and the TCRdb table lists in-frame clones only, not all of them. V and J calls and clone size are given by that table; D and trimming were obtained from the DNA. This sample has around 68,000 clones; under 85% occur once, and the top ten carry roughly 10%. Sequenced sample: peripheral blood. The V gene is TRBV7-9, the J gene TRBJ1-2; D might be TRBD1 (5 bases). The clonotype comes from a woman aged 45-60 years with acute or convalescent COVID-19. The CDR3: CASSLTDRNGYTF. DNA for the CDR3: TGTGCCAGCAGCCTGACTGACAGAAATGGCTACACCTTC.